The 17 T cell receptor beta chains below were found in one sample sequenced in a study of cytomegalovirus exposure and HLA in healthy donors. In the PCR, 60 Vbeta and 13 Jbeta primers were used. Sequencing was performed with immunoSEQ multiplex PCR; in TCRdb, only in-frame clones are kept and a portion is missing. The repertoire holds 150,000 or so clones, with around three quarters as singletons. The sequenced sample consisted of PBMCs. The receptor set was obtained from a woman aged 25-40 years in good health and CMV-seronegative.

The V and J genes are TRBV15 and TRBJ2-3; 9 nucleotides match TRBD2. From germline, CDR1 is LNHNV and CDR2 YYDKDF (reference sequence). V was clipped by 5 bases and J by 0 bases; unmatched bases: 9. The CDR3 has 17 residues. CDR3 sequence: CATSSRYSGGSTDTQYF. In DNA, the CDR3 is TGTGCCACCAGCTCCCGCTATAGCGGGGGAAGCACAGATACGCAGTATTTT.

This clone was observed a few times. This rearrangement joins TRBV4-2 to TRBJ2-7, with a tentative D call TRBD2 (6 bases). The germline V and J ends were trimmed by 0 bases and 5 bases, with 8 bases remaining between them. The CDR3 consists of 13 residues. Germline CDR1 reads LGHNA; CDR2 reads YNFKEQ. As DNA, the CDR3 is TGTGCCAGCAGCCAAGATTCGGGGGACGAGCAGTACTTC. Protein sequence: CASSQDSGDEQYF.

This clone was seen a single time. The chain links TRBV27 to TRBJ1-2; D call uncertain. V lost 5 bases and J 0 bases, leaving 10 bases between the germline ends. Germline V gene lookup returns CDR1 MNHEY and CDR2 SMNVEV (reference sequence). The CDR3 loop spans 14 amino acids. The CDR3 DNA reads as TGTGCCAGCAGTCCCTACAGCCCTAACTATGGCTACACCTTC. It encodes CASSPYSPNYGYTF.

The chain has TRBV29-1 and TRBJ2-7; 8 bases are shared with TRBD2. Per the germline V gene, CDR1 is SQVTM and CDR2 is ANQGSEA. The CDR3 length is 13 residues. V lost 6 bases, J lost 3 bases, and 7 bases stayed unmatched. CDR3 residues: CSVTGSGSYEQYF. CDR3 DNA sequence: TGCAGCGTCACTGGAAGCGGGAGCTACGAGCAGTACTTC.

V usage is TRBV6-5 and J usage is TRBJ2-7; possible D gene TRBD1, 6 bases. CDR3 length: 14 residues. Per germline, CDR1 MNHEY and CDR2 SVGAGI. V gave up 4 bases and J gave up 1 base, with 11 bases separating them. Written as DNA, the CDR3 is TGTGCCAGCAGTTTGAGGGGGTTATCCTACGAGCAGTACTTC. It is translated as CASSLRGLSYEQYF.

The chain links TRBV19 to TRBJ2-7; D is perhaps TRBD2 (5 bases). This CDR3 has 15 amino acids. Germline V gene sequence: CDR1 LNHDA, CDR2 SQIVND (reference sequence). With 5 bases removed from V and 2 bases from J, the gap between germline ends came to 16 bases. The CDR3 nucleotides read TGTGCCAGTAGTGGGCGAGGGAGTACCCCCTACGAGCAGTACTTC. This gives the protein CASSGRGSTPYEQYF.

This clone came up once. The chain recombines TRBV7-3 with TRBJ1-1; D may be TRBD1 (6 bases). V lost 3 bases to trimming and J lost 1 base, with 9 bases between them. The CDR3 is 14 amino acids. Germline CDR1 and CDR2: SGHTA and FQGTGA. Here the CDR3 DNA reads TGTGCCAGCAGCTTCCAAGGGGGGAACACTGAAGCTTTCTTT. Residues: CASSFQGGNTEAFF.

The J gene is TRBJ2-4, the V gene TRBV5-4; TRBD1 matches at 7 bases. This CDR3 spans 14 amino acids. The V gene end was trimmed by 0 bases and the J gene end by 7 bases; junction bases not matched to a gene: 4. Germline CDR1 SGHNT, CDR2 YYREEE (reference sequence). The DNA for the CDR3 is TGTGCCAGCAGCTTGGAAGGGGGCCGTAACATTCAGTACTTC. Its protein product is CASSLEGGRNIQYF.

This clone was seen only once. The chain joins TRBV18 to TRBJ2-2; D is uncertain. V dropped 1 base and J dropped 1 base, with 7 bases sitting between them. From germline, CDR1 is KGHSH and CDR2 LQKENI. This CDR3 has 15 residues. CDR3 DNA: TGTGCCAGCTCACCACTTGTAGAGAACACCGGGGAGCTGTTTTTT. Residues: CASSPLVENTGELFF. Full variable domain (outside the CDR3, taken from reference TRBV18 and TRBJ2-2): NAGVMQNPRHLVRRRGQEARLRCSPMKGHSHVYWYRQLPEEGLKFMVYLQKENIIDESGMPKERFSAEFPKEGPSILRIQQVVRGDSAAYFCASSPLVENTGELFFGEGSRLTVL.

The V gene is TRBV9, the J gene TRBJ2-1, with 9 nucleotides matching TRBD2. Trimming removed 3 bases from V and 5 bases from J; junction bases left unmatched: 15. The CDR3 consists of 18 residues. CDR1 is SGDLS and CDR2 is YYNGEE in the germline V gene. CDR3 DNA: TGTGCCAGCAGCGGAGGGGGGACTAGCTCGTTTGTTGACAATGAGCAGTTCTTC. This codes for CASSGGGTSSFVDNEQFF.

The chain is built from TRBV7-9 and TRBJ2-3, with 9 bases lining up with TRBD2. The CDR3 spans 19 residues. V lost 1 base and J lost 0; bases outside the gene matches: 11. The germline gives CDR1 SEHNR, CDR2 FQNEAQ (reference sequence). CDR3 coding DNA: TGTGCCAGCAGCTTAGAACCTAGCGGGATCGGTCGGAGCACAGATACGCAGTATTTT. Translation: CASSLEPSGIGRSTDTQYF.

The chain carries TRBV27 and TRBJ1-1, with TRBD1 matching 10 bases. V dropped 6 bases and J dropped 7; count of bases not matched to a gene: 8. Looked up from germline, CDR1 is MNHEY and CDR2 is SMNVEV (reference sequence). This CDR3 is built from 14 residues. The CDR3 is CASSSMGQGIEAFF. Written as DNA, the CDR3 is TGTGCCAGCAGCTCTATGGGACAGGGGATTGAAGCTTTCTTT.

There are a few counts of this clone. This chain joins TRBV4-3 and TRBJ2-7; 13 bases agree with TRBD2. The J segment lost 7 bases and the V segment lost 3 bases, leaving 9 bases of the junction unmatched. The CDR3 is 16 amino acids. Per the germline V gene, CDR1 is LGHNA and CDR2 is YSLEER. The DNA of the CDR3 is TGCGCCAGCAGCCAGAACAGTCCGGGACTAGCGGGAGAGCAGTACTTC. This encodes CASSQNSPGLAGEQYF.

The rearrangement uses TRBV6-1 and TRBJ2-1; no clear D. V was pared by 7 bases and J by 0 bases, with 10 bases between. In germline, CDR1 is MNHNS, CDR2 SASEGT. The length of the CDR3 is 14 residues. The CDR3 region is CASIVTHSYNEQFF. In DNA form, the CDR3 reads TGTGCCAGCATCGTAACTCACTCCTACAATGAGCAGTTCTTC.

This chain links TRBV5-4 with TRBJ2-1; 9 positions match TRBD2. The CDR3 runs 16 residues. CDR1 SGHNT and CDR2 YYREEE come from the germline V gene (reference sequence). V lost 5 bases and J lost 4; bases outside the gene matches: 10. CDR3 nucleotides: TGTGCCAGCAGTCCCCCAGCGGGGGGCCTGTACAATGAGCAGTTCTTC. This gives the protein CASSPPAGGLYNEQFF. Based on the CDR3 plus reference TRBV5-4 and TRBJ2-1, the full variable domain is ETGVTQSPTHLIKTRGQQVTLRCSSQSGHNTVSWYQQALGQGPQFIFQYYREEENGRGNFPPRFSGLQFPNYSSELNVNALELDDSALYLCASSPPAGGLYNEQFFGPGTRLTVL.

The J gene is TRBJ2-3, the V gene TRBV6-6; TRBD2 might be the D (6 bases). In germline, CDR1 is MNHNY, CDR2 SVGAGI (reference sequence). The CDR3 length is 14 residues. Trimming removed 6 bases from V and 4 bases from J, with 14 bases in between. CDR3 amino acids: CASRFSAGSDTQYF. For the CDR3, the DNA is TGTGCCAGCAGATTTTCGGCGGGATCAGATACGCAGTATTTT.

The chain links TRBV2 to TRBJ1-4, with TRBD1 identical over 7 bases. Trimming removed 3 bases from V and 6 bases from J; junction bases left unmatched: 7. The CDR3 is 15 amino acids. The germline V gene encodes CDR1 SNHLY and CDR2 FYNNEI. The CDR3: CASSEYGTADEKLFF. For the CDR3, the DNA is TGTGCCAGCAGTGAGTACGGGACAGCCGATGAAAAACTGTTTTTT.